The 13 T cell receptor beta chains reported below all come from one sample, sequenced in a study of naive and memory T cell subsets. An equimolar mix of two oligonucleotides served as the beta constant-region primer for TRBC1 and TRBC2. A single record per CDR3 protein comes from TCRdb applying MiXCR to the UMI-ligation and nested PCR reads. This sample has about 150,000 distinct CDR3 sequences, with about 17% found just once. Sequencing used naive CD4+ T cells from blood. Receptors originate from a human donor in good health.

The chain is built from TRBV7-2 and TRBJ2-1; 7 bases fit TRBD2. The CDR3 covers 16 residues. J gave up 6 bases and V 0 bases, and 8 bases lay outside the gene matches. Germline CDR1 and CDR2: SGHTA and FQGNSA. DNA of the CDR3: TGTGCCAGCAGCTTAGCGTGGCTAGCGGATGGCAATGAGCAGTTCTTC. This sequence encodes CASSLAWLADGNEQFF.

The chain links TRBV4-3 to TRBJ2-7; 15 nucleotides match TRBD2. There are 18 residues in the CDR3. J lost 3 bases, V lost 3 bases, and 9 bases had no gene match. Germline values: CDR1 LGHNA, CDR2 YSLEER. CDR3 region: CASSQDRGGLAGGYEQYF. The DNA for the CDR3 is TGCGCCAGCAGCCAGGACAGGGGGGGACTAGCGGGAGGCTACGAGCAGTACTTC.

This clonotype appeared a few times. The chain uses TRBV7-9 and TRBJ2-7; 8 bases map to TRBD1. V trimming: 5 bases; J trimming: 2 bases; junction bases outside the gene matches: 23. Germline V gene sequence: CDR1 SEHNR, CDR2 FQNEAQ (reference sequence). The CDR3 has 20 amino acids. The CDR3 loop is CASSRPDRGGGRAGPYEQYF. For the CDR3, the DNA is TGTGCCAGCAGCCGGCCCGACAGGGGAGGAGGGCGGGCCGGCCCCTACGAGCAGTACTTC.

This clonotype has just a few counts. This chain joins TRBV6-2 or TRBV6-3 and TRBJ2-1; tentative D call: TRBD2 (5 bases). This CDR3 comprises 12 residues. Trimming removed 7 bases from V and 7 bases from J, with 11 bases in between. From germline, CDR1 is MNHEY and CDR2 SVGEGT. CDR3 nucleotide sequence: TGTGCCAGCACTAGCTCCCTTAATGAGCAGTTCTTC. Amino acids: CASTSSLNEQFF.

This clonotype has just a few counts. The rearrangement uses TRBV28 and TRBJ2-1, with TRBD2 matching over 9 bases. Losses at the gene ends were 4 bases for V and 2 bases for J; bases not matched to a gene: 12. Germline V gene lookup returns CDR1 MDHEN and CDR2 SYDVKM. This CDR3 region has 18 residues. The CDR3 reads CASSSSGLAGLTYNEQFF. CDR3 nucleotides: TGTGCCAGCAGTTCTAGTGGGCTAGCGGGACTTACCTACAATGAGCAGTTCTTC. The full variable domain, its missing parts supplied by reference TRBV28 and TRBJ2-1, is DVKVTQSSRYLVKRTGEKVFLECVQDMDHENMFWYRQDPGLGLRLIYFSYDVKMKEKGDIPEGYSVSREKKERFSLILESASTNQTSMYLCASSSSGLAGLTYNEQFFGPGTRLTVL.

This clonotype was seen only a few times. The J gene is TRBJ2-1, the V gene TRBV12-3 or TRBV12-4; D is ambiguous. The V end was cut by 5 bases, the J end by 6 bases, with 14 bases between. CDR3 length: 14 amino acids. CDR3 in amino acids: CASSLTERLNEQFF. The CDR3 DNA reads as TGTGCCAGCAGTCTCACCGAGAGGCTCAATGAGCAGTTCTTC.

This clonotype occurred a few times. V gene TRBV25-1 combines with J gene TRBJ2-1; 10 nucleotides line up with TRBD2. Germline V gene lookup returns CDR1 MGHDK and CDR2 SYGVNS. Unmatched junction bases numbered 4, after V lost 4 bases and J lost 7 bases. There are 14 residues in the CDR3. The DNA for the CDR3 is TGTGCCAGCAGTGGTGCTAGCGGGAGTAATGAGCAGTTCTTC. This codes for CASSGASGSNEQFF.

The V call is TRBV7-2, the J call TRBJ2-7; no definite D call. Looked up from germline, CDR1 is SGHTA and CDR2 is FQGNSA. The V gene lost 2 bases and the J gene lost 6 bases, with 8 bases spanning the gap. The length of the CDR3 is 12 residues. CDR3 DNA sequence: TGTGCCAGCAGCTTACGTCTGGGCGAGCAGTACTTC. Protein: CASSLRLGEQYF. Supplemented by reference TRBV7-2 and TRBJ2-7, the full variable domain reads GAGVSQSPSNKVTEKGKDVELRCDPISGHTALYWYRQSLGQGLEFLIYFQGNSAPDKSGLPSDRFSAERTGGSVSTLTIQRTQQEDSAVYLCASSLRLGEQYFGPGTRLTVT.

This chain connects TRBV5-1 to TRBJ1-3; the match to TRBD1 covers 7 bases. This CDR3 has 16 residues. The germline V gene encodes CDR1 SGHRS and CDR2 YFSETQ. The V gene end was trimmed by 0 bases and the J gene end by 4 bases; junction bases not matched to a gene: 7. CDR3 amino acids: CASSLAGQARGNTIYF. CDR3 bases: TGCGCCAGCAGCTTGGCCGGACAGGCCAGGGGAAACACCATATATTTT.

This clonotype was recorded at least ten times. CDR3 sequence: CSVGENQPQHF. In nucleotides, the CDR3 is TGCAGCGTAGGGGAAAATCAGCCCCAGCATTTT. The chain uses TRBV29-1 and TRBJ1-5, with D possibly being TRBD1 (5 bases). Germline assignment: CDR1 SQVTM and CDR2 ANQGSEA. Trimming took 6 bases from V and 4 from J, leaving 7 bases between them. The CDR3 is made up of 11 amino acids.

The rearrangement joins TRBV18 to TRBJ2-5, with TRBD1 as a possible D gene (5 bases). V shed 0 bases and J shed 1 base, with 9 bases lying between them. From germline, CDR1 is KGHSH and CDR2 LQKENI. The CDR3 has 15 residues. As DNA, the CDR3 is TGTGCCAGCTCACCACCAGGGGCACCCCAAGAGACCCAGTACTTC. Translated: CASSPPGAPQETQYF.

The V gene is TRBV29-1, the J gene TRBJ2-5; D perhaps matches TRBD2 (6 bases). The CDR3 is 13 residues long. Trimming left V 5 bases short and J 2 bases short, with 12 bases between. From germline, CDR1 is SQVTM and CDR2 ANQGSEA. The CDR3 DNA is TGCAGCGTTTGGGGGGATCGGCAAGAGACCCAGTACTTC. It encodes CSVWGDRQETQYF.

The chain couples TRBV6-6 to TRBJ2-3; D might be TRBD2 (5 bases). This CDR3 contains 14 residues. Deletions cut 2 bases from V and 2 bases from J, with 8 bases between. Germline values: CDR1 MNHNY, CDR2 SVGAGI (reference sequence). This chain's CDR3 is CASSYPSNTDTQYF. In nucleotides, the CDR3 is TGTGCCAGCAGTTACCCTAGCAACACAGATACGCAGTATTTT.